This is a list of T cell receptor beta chains from one sample in a study of blood T cell repertoires in COVID-19. Sequencing was performed with immunoSEQ multiplex PCR; in TCRdb, only in-frame clones are kept and a portion is missing. The sample consists of 60,000 to 80,000 clones, 80% to 95% of them appearing once. Sequencing used peripheral blood. The receptor set was obtained from a human donor in a cohort sampled during active COVID-19. Each CDR3 is given with its conserved first and last residue. The D gene is left open where the match is weak.

>TRBV7-7|TRBD2|TRBJ2-2
CASSPKDSGSGELFF
TGTGCTAGCAGCCCCAAAGATAGCGGGTCCGGGGAGCTGTTTTTT
>TRBV7-8|TRBD2|TRBJ2-7
CASSSPGLVITYEQYF
TGTGCCAGCAGTTCCCCGGGACTAGTCATCACCTACGAGCAGTACTTC
>TRBV3-1/TRBV3-2|.|TRBJ1-2
CASSQVIGSSGGYTF
TGTGCCAGCAGCCAAGTCATTGGCAGCAGCGGTGGCTACACCTTC
>TRBV4-1|.|TRBJ2-1
CASSLNPGSSNEQFF
TGCGCCAGCAGCCTAAACCCTGGGAGTTCCAATGAGCAGTTCTTC
>TRBV30|.|TRBJ1-4
CAWRGTPGRGNSEKLFF
TGTGCCTGGAGGGGGACACCGGGACGGGGTAATAGTGAAAAACTGTTTTTT
>TRBV19|.|TRBJ2-5
CASSMGEAGETQYF
TGTGCCAGTAGTATGGGGGAGGCGGGTGAGACCCAGTACTTC
>TRBV6-2/TRBV6-3|TRBD1|TRBJ1-2
CASSPRGLFYGYTF
TGTGCCAGCAGTCCCAGGGGGCTGTTCTATGGCTACACCTTC
>TRBV27|TRBD1|TRBJ1-1
CASTSRGQGGAEAFF
TGTGCCAGCACCTCCCGGGGACAGGGGGGGGCTGAAGCTTTCTTT
>TRBV5-6|TRBD1|TRBJ2-3
CASSLYTGQALAF
TGTGCCAGCAGCTTGTATACGGGACAGGCTCTGGCTTTT
>TRBV6-5|.|TRBJ1-4
CASTVNNEKLFF
TGTGCCAGCACGGTTAATAATGAAAAACTGTTTTTT
>TRBV7-9|TRBD2|TRBJ2-1
CASSLSRTSGKYNEQFF
TGTGCCAGCAGCTTATCGAGGACTAGCGGGAAGTACAATGAGCAGTTCTTC
>TRBV5-1|TRBD2|TRBJ2-1
CASSLDLAGGFYNEQFF
TGCGCCAGCAGCTTGGACTTAGCGGGAGGGTTCTACAATGAGCAGTTCTTC
>TRBV6-5|.|TRBJ2-3
CATRRQEATDTQYF
TGTGCCACCCGGAGACAGGAGGCCACAGATACGCAGTATTTT
>TRBV7-2|TRBD1|TRBJ1-4
CASSLSDRVEKLFF
TGTGCCAGCAGCTTATCAGACAGGGTGGAAAAACTGTTTTTT
>TRBV27|.|TRBJ1-6
CASSLKGLLREGGGNSPLHF
TGTGCCAGCAGTTTAAAGGGGTTACTGCGGGAGGGAGGGGGAAATTCACCCCTCCACTTT
>TRBV14|TRBD1|TRBJ1-6
CASSQDRDRGFSPLHF
TGTGCCAGCAGCCAAGATAGGGACAGGGGGTTTTCACCCCTCCACTTT
>TRBV7-9|.|TRBJ2-2
CASSSTSANTGELFF
TGTGCCAGCAGCTCCACATCCGCGAACACCGGGGAGCTGTTTTTT